This is a list of T cell receptor beta chains from one sample in a study of T-cell memory formation after mild COVID-19. TCRdb redid the calling of the 5' RACE reads with MiXCR, one entry per CDR3 protein. Among some 350,000 distinct CDR3 sequences listed, about a sixth were seen once. Sequencing input: PBMCs or a T cell subset sorted from them (not recorded which). Receptor source: a man aged 18 to 30 who had mild COVID-19 (a few samples of this study predate the infection). Cell type and time point are not known. CDR3s include the opening cysteine and the closing phenylalanine or tryptophan. A D gene is named only where the DNA matches it firmly. Rows may omit the clone size; those that give it use once, few, many or a size class.

CDR3 DNA: TGCGCCAGCAGCCCCCTCCCGGGGAAAGAGACCCAGTACTTC; CDR3 protein: CASSPLPGKETQYF; V gene: TRBV4-1; D gene: .; J gene: TRBJ2-5; clone size: many
CDR3 DNA: TGTGCCAGCAGCCGCCCCGACAGGGGCACAGATACGCAGTATTTT; CDR3 protein: CASSRPDRGTDTQYF; V gene: TRBV5-6; D gene: TRBD1; J gene: TRBJ2-3; clone size: few
CDR3 DNA: TGCAGTGCTAGCGCGTCCACAGATACGCAGTATTTT; CDR3 protein: CSASASTDTQYF; V gene: TRBV20-1; D gene: .; J gene: TRBJ2-3; clone size: .
CDR3 DNA: TGCGCCAGCAGCTTGGGACTAGCGGTCACCGGGGAGCTGTTTTTT; CDR3 protein: CASSLGLAVTGELFF; V gene: TRBV5-1; D gene: TRBD2; J gene: TRBJ2-2; clone size: many
CDR3 DNA: TGCAGTGCTAAAAAGGACAGGGGGCTCCCAATTGCCGGGGAGCTGTTTTTT; CDR3 protein: CSAKKDRGLPIAGELFF; V gene: TRBV20-1; D gene: TRBD1; J gene: TRBJ2-2; clone size: few
CDR3 DNA: TGTGCCAGCAGTCCCACCTGGCAGGGACCCTACGAGCAGTACTTC; CDR3 protein: CASSPTWQGPYEQYF; V gene: TRBV6-5; D gene: .; J gene: TRBJ2-7; clone size: few
CDR3 DNA: TGCGCCAGCAGCCAAGAGTGGCAGGGATACACCGGGGAGCTGTTTTTT; CDR3 protein: CASSQEWQGYTGELFF; V gene: TRBV4-3; D gene: .; J gene: TRBJ2-2; clone size: .
CDR3 DNA: TGTGCCAGCAGCCCCCCCAAAATAGATACGCAGTATTTT; CDR3 protein: CASSPPKIDTQYF; V gene: TRBV7-8; D gene: .; J gene: TRBJ2-3; clone size: .
CDR3 DNA: TGCAGTGCTAGTGAGGGTGAGGCGGATACGCAGTATTTT; CDR3 protein: CSASEGEADTQYF; V gene: TRBV20-1; D gene: .; J gene: TRBJ2-3; clone size: .
CDR3 DNA: TGTGCCAGCAGCTTAGGACCGGAGACCCAGTACTTC; CDR3 protein: CASSLGPETQYF; V gene: TRBV7-2; D gene: .; J gene: TRBJ2-5; clone size: many
CDR3 DNA: TGCAGTGCTAGGACTACAGGGGATCAGCCCCAGCATTTT; CDR3 protein: CSARTTGDQPQHF; V gene: TRBV20-1; D gene: TRBD1; J gene: TRBJ1-5; clone size: few
CDR3 DNA: TGTGCCAGCAGGGGTAGCGGGAAGGATGAGCAGTTCTTC; CDR3 protein: CASRGSGKDEQFF; V gene: TRBV7-9; D gene: TRBD2; J gene: TRBJ2-1; clone size: many
CDR3 DNA: TGTGCCAGCAGCTCCCAATCCCTATATAGCAATCAGCCCCAGCATTTT; CDR3 protein: CASSSQSLYSNQPQHF; V gene: TRBV7-2; D gene: .; J gene: TRBJ1-5; clone size: .
CDR3 DNA: TGTGCCAGCAGTTTGACAGATAGCAATCAGCCCCAGCATTTT; CDR3 protein: CASSLTDSNQPQHF; V gene: TRBV12-3/TRBV12-4; D gene: .; J gene: TRBJ1-5; clone size: .
CDR3 DNA: TGTGCCAGTAAAGGGACACCGCAAGGGACCTATAATTCACCCCTCCACTTT; CDR3 protein: CASKGTPQGTYNSPLHF; V gene: TRBV19; D gene: .; J gene: TRBJ1-6; clone size: .
CDR3 DNA: TGCGCCAGCAGCCCCCCGGATGGACAGCCCCAGCATTTT; CDR3 protein: CASSPPDGQPQHF; V gene: TRBV4-1; D gene: .; J gene: TRBJ1-5; clone size: .
CDR3 DNA: TGTGCCAGCAGTGGGGAAACGGGGGCGCGTGGCTACACCTTC; CDR3 protein: CASSGETGARGYTF; V gene: TRBV25-1; D gene: .; J gene: TRBJ1-2; clone size: .
CDR3 DNA: TGTGCCACCAGTGATTTCTCGGAGAGGTCGGGCAATGAGCAGTTCTTC; CDR3 protein: CATSDFSERSGNEQFF; V gene: TRBV24-1; D gene: .; J gene: TRBJ2-1; clone size: many
CDR3 DNA: TGCGCCAGCAGACCTGGACTAGCGGGAAGACAAGAGACCCAGTACTTC; CDR3 protein: CASRPGLAGRQETQYF; V gene: TRBV4-3; D gene: TRBD2; J gene: TRBJ2-5; clone size: .
CDR3 DNA: TGTGCCAGCAGCTTAAGGATCGATGGCTACACCTTC; CDR3 protein: CASSLRIDGYTF; V gene: TRBV7-2; D gene: .; J gene: TRBJ1-2; clone size: .
CDR3 DNA: TGTGCCAGCAGCTTGGACGGACCGTACCAAGAGACCCAGTACTTC; CDR3 protein: CASSLDGPYQETQYF; V gene: TRBV11-2; D gene: .; J gene: TRBJ2-5; clone size: .
CDR3 DNA: TGCAGTGCTAGGGGGTCCGTCTCCTACAATGAGCAGTTCTTC; CDR3 protein: CSARGSVSYNEQFF; V gene: TRBV20-1; D gene: .; J gene: TRBJ2-1; clone size: once
CDR3 DNA: TGTGCCAGCAGCTTGGCGGGGTTCACTGAAGCTTTCTTT; CDR3 protein: CASSLAGFTEAFF; V gene: TRBV7-6; D gene: .; J gene: TRBJ1-1; clone size: .
CDR3 DNA: TGTGCCAGCAGTTACTCGACTGGGAGGGGAGCTTTCTTT; CDR3 protein: CASSYSTGRGAFF; V gene: TRBV6-5; D gene: .; J gene: TRBJ1-1; clone size: few
CDR3 DNA: TGTGCCTCCCAGGACAGTAACACAGATACGCAGTATTTT; CDR3 protein: CASQDSNTDTQYF; V gene: TRBV24-1; D gene: .; J gene: TRBJ2-3; clone size: .
CDR3 DNA: TGTGCCAGCAGTATTGGGCTAACAGATACGCAGTATTTT; CDR3 protein: CASSIGLTDTQYF; V gene: TRBV27; D gene: .; J gene: TRBJ2-3; clone size: .
CDR3 DNA: TGTGCCAGCAGGGCCGCAGGGTCCCAAGAGACCCAGTACTTC; CDR3 protein: CASRAAGSQETQYF; V gene: TRBV6-1; D gene: .; J gene: TRBJ2-5; clone size: .
CDR3 DNA: TGCGCCAGCAGCCTCGGAACCAGGGGGCGGGGAGATACGCAGTATTTT; CDR3 protein: CASSLGTRGRGDTQYF; V gene: TRBV4-1; D gene: TRBD1; J gene: TRBJ2-3; clone size: .
CDR3 DNA: TGCAGTGTGGGCGGGACTAGCGGGGGGTACCAAGAGACCCAGTACTTC; CDR3 protein: CSVGGTSGGYQETQYF; V gene: TRBV20-1; D gene: TRBD2; J gene: TRBJ2-5; clone size: few
CDR3 DNA: TGTGCCAGCAGCTTGGGGGTCCCCTACGAGCAGTACTTC; CDR3 protein: CASSLGVPYEQYF; V gene: TRBV7-9; D gene: .; J gene: TRBJ2-7; clone size: many
CDR3 DNA: TGCAGTGCTGACAGGGGTCGAGCCAAAAACATTCAGTACTTC; CDR3 protein: CSADRGRAKNIQYF; V gene: TRBV20-1; D gene: TRBD1; J gene: TRBJ2-4; clone size: .
CDR3 DNA: TGTGCCAGCAGTGAACCCCTTTCGGGGGGGTTGGATACGCAGTATTTT; CDR3 protein: CASSEPLSGGLDTQYF; V gene: TRBV25-1; D gene: TRBD2; J gene: TRBJ2-3; clone size: .
CDR3 DNA: TGTGCCAGCAGCACAACCGGGACAGACATAAACATTCAGTACTTC; CDR3 protein: CASSTTGTDINIQYF; V gene: TRBV6-5; D gene: TRBD1; J gene: TRBJ2-4; clone size: .
CDR3 DNA: TGCGCCAGCAGCTGGGGGGACAGGTCCTACAATGAGCAGTTCTTC; CDR3 protein: CASSWGDRSYNEQFF; V gene: TRBV5-1; D gene: TRBD1; J gene: TRBJ2-1; clone size: .
CDR3 DNA: TGTGCCAGCAGCCCGACCCCGGGACAAGGGCCCTACAATGAGCAGTTCTTC; CDR3 protein: CASSPTPGQGPYNEQFF; V gene: TRBV3-1; D gene: .; J gene: TRBJ2-1; clone size: .
CDR3 DNA: TGCGCCAGCAGCCCAACTCACGACAGATATGGCTACACCTTC; CDR3 protein: CASSPTHDRYGYTF; V gene: TRBV4-3; D gene: .; J gene: TRBJ1-2; clone size: .
CDR3 DNA: TGTGCCAGCAGCCTACAGGGGGTGAGCAATGAGCAGTTCTTC; CDR3 protein: CASSLQGVSNEQFF; V gene: TRBV2; D gene: TRBD1; J gene: TRBJ2-1; clone size: .
CDR3 DNA: TGTGCCACCCGCCGGGGGTTAGCCAAAAACATTCAGTACTTC; CDR3 protein: CATRRGLAKNIQYF; V gene: TRBV15; D gene: .; J gene: TRBJ2-4; clone size: few
CDR3 DNA: TGTGCCAGCAGGAGGACAGGGGGGAATGAGCAGTTCTTC; CDR3 protein: CASRRTGGNEQFF; V gene: TRBV5-5; D gene: TRBD1; J gene: TRBJ2-1; clone size: many
CDR3 DNA: TGTGCCAGCAGTAGGGGGGAGGCGGGATACAATGAGCAGTTCTTC; CDR3 protein: CASSRGEAGYNEQFF; V gene: TRBV28; D gene: .; J gene: TRBJ2-1; clone size: few
CDR3 DNA: TGCGCCAGCAGCTTTACGGGGGGCCGCTACGAGCAGTACTTC; CDR3 protein: CASSFTGGRYEQYF; V gene: TRBV5-1; D gene: .; J gene: TRBJ2-7; clone size: few
CDR3 DNA: TGTGCCAGCAGTTACATCGCAGAAACCTACGAGCAGTACTTC; CDR3 protein: CASSYIAETYEQYF; V gene: TRBV6-6; D gene: .; J gene: TRBJ2-7; clone size: .
CDR3 DNA: TGTGCCAGCCTTCAGGGGAACACTGAAGCTTTCTTT; CDR3 protein: CASLQGNTEAFF; V gene: TRBV7-2; D gene: .; J gene: TRBJ1-1; clone size: many
CDR3 DNA: TGTGCCAGCAGTTACCAGCGGGGGGTCCAAGAGACCCAGTACTTC; CDR3 protein: CASSYQRGVQETQYF; V gene: TRBV6-5; D gene: TRBD2; J gene: TRBJ2-5; clone size: .
CDR3 DNA: TGTGCCAGCAGCTTAGGTTCGGCTCCCGACCGAGAAGCTTTCTTT; CDR3 protein: CASSLGSAPDREAFF; V gene: TRBV11-3; D gene: .; J gene: TRBJ1-1; clone size: many
CDR3 DNA: TGTGCCAGCAGCTCCAGGACTAGCGGGGGGCAAAACAATGAGCAGTTCTTC; CDR3 protein: CASSSRTSGGQNNEQFF; V gene: TRBV5-6; D gene: TRBD2; J gene: TRBJ2-1; clone size: .
CDR3 DNA: TGTGCCAGCAGCGTAGACGGAACCTACGAGCAGTACTTC; CDR3 protein: CASSVDGTYEQYF; V gene: TRBV9; D gene: .; J gene: TRBJ2-7; clone size: .
CDR3 DNA: TGTGCCATCAGTGGGGGGGTCCGGGAGACCCAGTACTTC; CDR3 protein: CAISGGVRETQYF; V gene: TRBV10-3; D gene: .; J gene: TRBJ2-5; clone size: many
CDR3 DNA: TGCGCCAGCAGAAGTGGCAGTGGAAGCAATCAGCCCCAGCATTTT; CDR3 protein: CASRSGSGSNQPQHF; V gene: TRBV5-1; D gene: .; J gene: TRBJ1-5; clone size: few
CDR3 DNA: TGTGCCAGCAGGAGAATCCCTCAAATGGATACGCAGTATTTT; CDR3 protein: CASRRIPQMDTQYF; V gene: TRBV6-5; D gene: .; J gene: TRBJ2-3; clone size: few
CDR3 DNA: TGTGCCAGCAGCTTCAGGGGGCTTGGTGTTACAGATACGCAGTATTTT; CDR3 protein: CASSFRGLGVTDTQYF; V gene: TRBV13; D gene: TRBD1; J gene: TRBJ2-3; clone size: .
CDR3 DNA: TGCGCCAGCAGCTTGGCCCCCAGCGGGGGTGATACGCAGTATTTT; CDR3 protein: CASSLAPSGGDTQYF; V gene: TRBV5-1; D gene: TRBD2; J gene: TRBJ2-3; clone size: .
CDR3 DNA: TGTGCCAGCAGCTTTAACCAGGAGGGGTACGAGCAGTACTTC; CDR3 protein: CASSFNQEGYEQYF; V gene: TRBV6-6; D gene: .; J gene: TRBJ2-7; clone size: .
CDR3 DNA: TGTGCCAGCAGCTCGAGGACAGGGCCCGGGGAGCTGTTTTTT; CDR3 protein: CASSSRTGPGELFF; V gene: TRBV7-2; D gene: TRBD1; J gene: TRBJ2-2; clone size: .